The source of this T cell receptor beta chain is a study of cytomegalovirus exposure and HLA in healthy donors. Of note for this clone: Its antigen is unidentified.

The PCR ran on 60 Vbeta and 13 Jbeta primers. Clones were read by immunoSEQ multiplex PCR, and TCRdb kept only the in-frame ones, dropping some. Found here are roughly 180,000 clones, about 79% of them singletons; the top ten hold around 1.6%. Study conclusions and caveats: The study listed around 150 cytomegalovirus-associated TCR beta chains.

The source of this sequence is a young man in good health and CMV-seronegative. Specimen: PBMCs.

CDR3 nucleotides: TGTGCCAGCAGTTTGGGTTTAGAGAGGAGATCACCCCTCCACTTT. This encodes CASSLGLERRSPLHF. V is TRBV27 and J is TRBJ1-6; D gene unclear. The CDR3 is made up of 15 amino acids. V shed 3 bases and J shed 10 bases, with 16 bases lying between them. Germline lookup yields CDR1 MNHEY and CDR2 SMNVEV (reference sequence).